The present T cell receptor (beta chain) was sequenced within a study of CD8 T cells in ankylosing spondylitis. This clonotype occurred many times. What it binds is not known. Regarding the study as a whole: In ankylosing spondylitis blood, a motif of about eight highly homologous TCR beta variants appeared characteristic. Matched ankylosing spondylitis synovial fluid reportedly showed significant enrichment of disease-linked clones. Past studies reported some motif variants in reactive arthritis synovial fluid and blood.

CDR1 and CDR2 (germline): SGHTA, FQGNSA. The length of the CDR3 is 14 residues. The ends were cut back, 4 bases at V and 4 bases at J, with 13 bases in the middle. Preparation of TCR beta libraries was done by quantitative 5'-RACE with molecular barcodes. Each CDR3 protein is one row after TCRdb ran MiXCR on the 5' RACE reads. The sample has about 240,000 distinct CDR3 sequences, roughly 10% seen once; the top ten hold 6% to 8%. Sequencing input: blood, either unsorted or a sorted T cell fraction (not recorded which). The receptor was isolated from a male donor with ankylosing spondylitis or in good health (not recorded which). The chain is built from TRBV7-2 and TRBJ1-2; D is unclear. The CDR3 reads CASSSLLAVYGYTF. The CDR3 DNA reads TGTGCCAGCAGCTCCCTCTTAGCTGTCTATGGCTACACCTTC.